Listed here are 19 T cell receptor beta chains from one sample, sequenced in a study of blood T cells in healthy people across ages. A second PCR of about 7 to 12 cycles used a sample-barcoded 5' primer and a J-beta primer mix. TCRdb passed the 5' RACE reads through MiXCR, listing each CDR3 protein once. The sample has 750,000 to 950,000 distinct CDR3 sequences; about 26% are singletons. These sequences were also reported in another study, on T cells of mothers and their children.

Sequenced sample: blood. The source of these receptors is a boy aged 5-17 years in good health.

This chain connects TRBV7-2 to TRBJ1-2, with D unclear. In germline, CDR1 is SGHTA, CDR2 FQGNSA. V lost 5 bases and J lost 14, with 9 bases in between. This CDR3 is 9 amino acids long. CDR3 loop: CASSLPLTF. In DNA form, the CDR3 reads TGTGCCAGCAGCCTACCTTTGACCTTC. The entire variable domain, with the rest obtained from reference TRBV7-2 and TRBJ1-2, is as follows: GAGVSQSPSNKVTEKGKDVELRCDPISGHTALYWYRQSLGQGLEFLIYFQGNSAPDKSGLPSDRFSAERTGGSVSTLTIQRTQQEDSAVYLCASSLPLTFGSGTRLTVV.

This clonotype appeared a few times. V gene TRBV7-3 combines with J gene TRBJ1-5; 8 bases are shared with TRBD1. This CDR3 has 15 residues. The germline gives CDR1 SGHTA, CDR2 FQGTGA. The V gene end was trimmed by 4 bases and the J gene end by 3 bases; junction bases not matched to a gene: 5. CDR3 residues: CASSSTGVYNQPQHF. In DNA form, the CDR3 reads TGTGCCAGCAGCTCGACAGGGGTGTACAATCAGCCCCAGCATTTT.

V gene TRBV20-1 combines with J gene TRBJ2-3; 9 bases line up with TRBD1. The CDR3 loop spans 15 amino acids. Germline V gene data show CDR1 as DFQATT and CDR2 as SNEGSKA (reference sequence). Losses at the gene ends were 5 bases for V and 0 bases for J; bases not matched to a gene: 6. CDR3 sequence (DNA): TGCAGTGCTCGGGACAGGGTGATGAGCACAGATACGCAGTATTTT. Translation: CSARDRVMSTDTQYF.

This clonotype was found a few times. The CDR3 is CASSPGGGGSRYEQYF. The CDR3 DNA reads as TGTGCCAGCAGTCCCGGGGGAGGGGGGTCTAGGTACGAGCAGTACTTC. This sequence joins TRBV12-3 or TRBV12-4 and TRBJ2-1; weak D call: TRBD2 (7 bases). The DNA matches TRBJ2-7 better at its end, which makes the J call doubtful. The CDR3 has 16 amino acids.

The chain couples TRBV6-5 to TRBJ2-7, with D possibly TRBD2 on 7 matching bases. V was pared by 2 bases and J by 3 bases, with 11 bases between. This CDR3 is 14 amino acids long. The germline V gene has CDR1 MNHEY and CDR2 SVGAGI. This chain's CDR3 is CASSYGEGGYEQYF. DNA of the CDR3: TGTGCCAGCAGTTACGGGGAGGGGGGCTACGAGCAGTACTTC.

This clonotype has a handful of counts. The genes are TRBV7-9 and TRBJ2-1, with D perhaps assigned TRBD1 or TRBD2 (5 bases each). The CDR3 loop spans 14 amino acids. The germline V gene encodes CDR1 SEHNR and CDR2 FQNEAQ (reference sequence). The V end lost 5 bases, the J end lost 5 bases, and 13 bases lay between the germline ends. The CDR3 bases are TGTGCCAGCAGCCTCGGGACGCACAACAATGAGCAGTTCTTC. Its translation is CASSLGTHNNEQFF.

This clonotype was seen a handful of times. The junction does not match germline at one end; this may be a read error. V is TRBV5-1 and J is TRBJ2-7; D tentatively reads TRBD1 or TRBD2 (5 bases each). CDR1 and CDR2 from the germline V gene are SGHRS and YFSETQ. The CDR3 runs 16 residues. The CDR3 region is CASSPGAPLFSHEQYF. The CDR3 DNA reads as TGCGCCAGCAGCCCCGGGGCCCCGCTCTTCTCCCACGAGCAGTACTTC.

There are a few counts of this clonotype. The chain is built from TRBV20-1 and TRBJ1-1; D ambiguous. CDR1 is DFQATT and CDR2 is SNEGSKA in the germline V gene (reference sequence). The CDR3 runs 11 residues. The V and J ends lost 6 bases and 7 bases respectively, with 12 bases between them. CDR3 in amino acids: CSAGGDLEAFF. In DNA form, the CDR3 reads TGCAGTGCAGGAGGTGACCTTGAAGCTTTCTTT.

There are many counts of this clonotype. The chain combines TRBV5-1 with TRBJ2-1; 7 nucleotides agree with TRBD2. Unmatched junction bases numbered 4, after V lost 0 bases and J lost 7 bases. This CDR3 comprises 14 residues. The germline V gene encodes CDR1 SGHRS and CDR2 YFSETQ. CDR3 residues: CASSLVASGNEQFF. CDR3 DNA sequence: TGCGCCAGCAGCTTGGTGGCTAGCGGAAATGAGCAGTTCTTC.

The CDR3 nucleotides are TGTGCCAGCAGTGAACGGACAGGTTGGGATGAGCAGTTCTTC. It specifies CASSERTGWDEQFF. The J gene is TRBJ2-1, the V gene TRBV12-3 or TRBV12-4, with 7 bases lining up with TRBD1. Germline trimming cut 5 bases from V and 8 bases from J; bases unmatched to any gene: 9. The CDR3 loop spans 14 amino acids.

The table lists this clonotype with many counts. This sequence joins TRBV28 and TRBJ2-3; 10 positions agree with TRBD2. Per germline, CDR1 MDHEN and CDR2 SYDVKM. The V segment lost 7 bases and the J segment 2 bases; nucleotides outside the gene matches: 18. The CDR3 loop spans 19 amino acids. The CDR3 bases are TGTGCCAGCATCACTAGCGGGGTCTTATACCCGGGGTCCACAGATACGCAGTATTTT. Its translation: CASITSGVLYPGSTDTQYF.

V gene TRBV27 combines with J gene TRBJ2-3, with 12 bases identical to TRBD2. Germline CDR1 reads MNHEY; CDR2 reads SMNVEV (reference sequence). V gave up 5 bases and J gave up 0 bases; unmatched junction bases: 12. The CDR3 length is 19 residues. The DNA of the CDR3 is TGTGCCAGCAGTGCCCCGACTAGCGGGGGCCTTCTTAGCACAGATACGCAGTATTTT. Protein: CASSAPTSGGLLSTDTQYF.

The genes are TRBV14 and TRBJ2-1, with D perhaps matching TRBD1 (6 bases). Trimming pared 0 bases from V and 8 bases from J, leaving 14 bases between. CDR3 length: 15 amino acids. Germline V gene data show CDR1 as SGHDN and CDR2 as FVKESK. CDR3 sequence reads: CASSQELTGFDEQFF. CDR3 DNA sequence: TGTGCCAGCAGCCAAGAATTGACAGGCTTCGATGAGCAGTTCTTC.

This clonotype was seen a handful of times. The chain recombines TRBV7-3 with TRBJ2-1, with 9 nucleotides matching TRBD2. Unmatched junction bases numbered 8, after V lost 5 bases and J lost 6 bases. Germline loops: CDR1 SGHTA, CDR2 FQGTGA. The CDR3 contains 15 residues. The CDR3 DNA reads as TGTGCCAGCAGCCTTATAGCGGGGGCCTTCAATGAGCAGTTCTTC. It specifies CASSLIAGAFNEQFF.

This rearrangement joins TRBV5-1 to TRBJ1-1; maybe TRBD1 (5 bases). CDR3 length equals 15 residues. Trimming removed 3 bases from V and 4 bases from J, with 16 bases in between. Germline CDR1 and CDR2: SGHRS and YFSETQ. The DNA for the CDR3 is TGCGCCAGCAGCTCAGGGAGTCCGAAAGGCACTGAAGCTTTCTTT. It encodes CASSSGSPKGTEAFF.

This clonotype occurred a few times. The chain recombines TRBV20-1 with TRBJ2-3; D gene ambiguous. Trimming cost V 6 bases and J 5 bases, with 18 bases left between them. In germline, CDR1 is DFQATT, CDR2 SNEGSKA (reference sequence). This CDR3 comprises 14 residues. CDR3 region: CSARPSPVGDTQYF. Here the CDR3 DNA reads TGCAGTGCCCGACCGAGCCCGGTGGGAGATACGCAGTATTTT.

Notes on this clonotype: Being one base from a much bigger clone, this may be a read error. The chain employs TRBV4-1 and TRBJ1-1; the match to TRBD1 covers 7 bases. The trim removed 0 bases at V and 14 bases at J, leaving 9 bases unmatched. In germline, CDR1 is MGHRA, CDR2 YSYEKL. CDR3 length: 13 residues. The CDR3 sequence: CASSQELDRLRFF. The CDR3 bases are TGCGCCAGCAGCCAAGAGTTGGACAGGTTGCGCTTCTTT.

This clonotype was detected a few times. CDR3 coding DNA: TGTGCCAGCATAGGGGACAACGAGCAGTACTTC. It yields the protein CASIGDNEQYF. The rearrangement links TRBV2 to TRBJ2-1; D might be TRBD1 (6 bases). The last part of the DNA fits TRBJ2-7 better; the J call may be wrong. Germline loops: CDR1 SNHLY, CDR2 FYNNEI. The CDR3 contains 11 residues.

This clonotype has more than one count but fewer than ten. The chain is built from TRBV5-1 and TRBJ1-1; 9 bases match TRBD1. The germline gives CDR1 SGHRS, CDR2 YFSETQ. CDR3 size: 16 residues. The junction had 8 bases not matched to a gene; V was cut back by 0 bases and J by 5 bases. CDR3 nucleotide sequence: TGCGCCAGCAGCTTGGTCGCCGGGACAGGGACGACTGAAGCTTTCTTT. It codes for CASSLVAGTGTTEAFF.